This TCR beta chain was identified during a study of blood T cell repertoires in COVID-19. The sample holds a few counts of this clone. The protocol was immunoSEQ multiplex PCR, while the TCRdb copy is restricted to in-frame clones and leaves out a portion. The repertoire holds fewer than 140,000 clones, with 71% as singletons. The CDR3 consists of 11 residues. Trimming cost V 2 bases and J 8 bases, with 6 bases left between them. Germline CDR1 and CDR2: SGHAT and FQNNGV. The chain carries TRBV11-2 and TRBJ1-2, with D unclear. Sequencing was performed on peripheral blood. This receptor was obtained from a human donor with acute or convalescent COVID-19. The donor label of this sample is uncertain. The CDR3 nucleotides read TGTGCCAGCAGCTTACAGTACGGCTACACCTTC. Translating it yields CASSLQYGYTF.